These 29 T cell receptor beta chains originate from one sample sequenced in a study of T cells in Graves' hyperthyroidism and ophthalmopathy. There were TCR beta CDR3 regions amplified from RNA transcripts. The HTBI primer set drove a first-round RT-PCR of the TCR CDR3. In TCRdb, the multiplex PCR reads were re-called with MiXCR into one record per CDR3 protein. The repertoire holds 620,000 or so distinct CDR3 sequences, with about 14% as singletons. Material: blood. The source of these receptors is a woman aged 50 to 60 with Graves' ophthalmopathy.

The table lists this clonotype with a few counts. This chain links TRBV7-9 with TRBJ2-4; 8 nucleotides align to TRBD1. V lost 5 bases and J lost 11; bases outside the gene matches: 17. Germline loops: CDR1 SEHNR, CDR2 FQNEAQ (reference sequence). The CDR3 contains 16 residues. The CDR3 coding sequence is TGTGCCAGCAGCCCAAGCAGCGCAGGGGGCGCAGGGGTTCAGTACTTC. Translating gives CASSPSSAGGAGVQYF.

The V and J genes are TRBV12-3 or TRBV12-4 and TRBJ2-5; D uncertain. V lost 8 bases to trimming and J lost 2 bases, with 12 bases between them. The CDR3 totals 13 residues. This chain's CDR3 is CASSPVRQETQYF. The CDR3 DNA is TGTGCCAGCTCACCAGTCAGACAAGAGACCCAGTACTTC.

The sample holds a few counts of this clonotype. The chain links TRBV28 to TRBJ1-2; D unresolved. Germline V CDR1 and CDR2: MDHEN, SYDVKM. V lost 2 bases and J 4 bases, leaving 8 bases between the germline ends. CDR3 length: 13 residues. The CDR3, as DNA: TGTGCCAGCAGTTTAGGCCCTGTCTATGGCTACACCTTC. Its protein is CASSLGPVYGYTF.

This clonotype was detected ten times or more. V usage is TRBV12-5 and J usage is TRBJ1-1; D is possibly TRBD1 (6 bases). Trimming removed 1 base from V and 1 base from J, with 10 bases in between. Per germline, CDR1 LGHNT and CDR2 FRNRAP. This CDR3 is 15 amino acids long. As DNA, the CDR3 is TGTGCTAGTGGTTTGGGACAGGCTCAGAACACTGAAGCTTTCTTT. Its protein product is CASGLGQAQNTEAFF.

The chain carries TRBV27 and TRBJ1-5; the D gene is possibly TRBD1 (5 bases). The germline CDR1 and CDR2 sequences are MNHEY and SMNVEV (reference sequence). Trimming cost V 3 bases and J 3 bases, with 9 bases left between them. This CDR3 has 14 residues. CDR3: CASSFQGFNQPQHF. CDR3 nucleotide sequence: TGTGCCAGCAGTTTCCAGGGCTTCAATCAGCCCCAGCATTTT.

The sample holds a few counts of this clonotype. V and J are TRBV5-8 and TRBJ2-2; D is unresolved. V gave up 0 bases and J gave up 6 bases, with 9 bases separating them. The germline V gene encodes CDR1 SGHTS and CDR2 YDEGEE. The CDR3 has 14 amino acids. CDR3 amino acids: CASSLEQTAGELFF. Written as DNA, the CDR3 is TGTGCCAGCAGCTTGGAACAAACCGCCGGGGAGCTGTTTTTT.

The chain employs TRBV12-3 or TRBV12-4 and TRBJ2-2; 9 bases match TRBD1. CDR3 length: 15 residues. With V trimmed by 5 bases and J by 7 bases, 8 bases remained unmatched. CDR3 DNA: TGTGCCAGCAGTGAGACAGGGGGTGGTGGCGGGGAGCTGTTTTTT. Translated: CASSETGGGGGELFF.

The J gene is TRBJ1-2, the V gene TRBV5-1, with 9 positions matching TRBD1. From germline, CDR1 is SGHRS and CDR2 YFSETQ. This CDR3 contains 15 residues. With 2 bases clipped from V and 4 bases from J, the junction kept 6 bases outside the gene matches. The CDR3 loop is CASSFWTGEAYGYTF. The CDR3 coding sequence is TGCGCCAGCAGCTTTTGGACAGGGGAAGCCTATGGCTACACCTTC. Full variable domain (rest looked up from reference TRBV5-1 and TRBJ1-2): KAGVTQTPRYLIKTRGQQVTLSCSPISGHRSVSWYQQTPGQGLQFLFEYFSETQRNKGNFPGRFSGRQFSNSRSEMNVSTLELGDSALYLCASSFWTGEAYGYTFGSGTRLTVV.

This clonotype came up many times. The rearrangement links TRBV18 to TRBJ2-1, with 9 positions matching TRBD1. This CDR3 comprises 16 residues. The germline V gene encodes CDR1 KGHSH and CDR2 LQKENI. Trimming took 0 bases from V and 7 from J; bases not matched to a gene: 7. In DNA, the CDR3 is TGTGCCAGCTCACCACCCCGGACAGGGGCTGTAAATGAGCAGTTCTTC. Its protein is CASSPPRTGAVNEQFF.

This clonotype was detected ten times or more. The chain carries TRBV27 and TRBJ1-5; TRBD1 is a possible D gene (6 bases). V shed 4 bases and J shed 3 bases, with 13 bases lying between them. Germline V gene sequence: CDR1 MNHEY, CDR2 SMNVEV (reference sequence). The CDR3 runs to 15 residues. CDR3 DNA: TGTGCCAGCAGTTATACAGGGTTTCCCAATCAGCCCCAGCATTTT. This encodes CASSYTGFPNQPQHF.

This clonotype appeared many times. The chain employs TRBV2 and TRBJ2-7, with D hard to call. Trimming shortened V by 1 base and J by 4 bases, and 11 bases separated the two germline ends. The germline V gene encodes CDR1 SNHLY and CDR2 FYNNEI. The CDR3 is 14 residues long. The CDR3 loop reads CASSEDGYRYEQYF. CDR3 coding DNA: TGTGCCAGCAGTGAAGACGGGTACCGGTACGAGCAGTACTTC.

Only a few counts were recorded for this clonotype. With a much larger clone just one base away, this may be a read error. This chain uses TRBV28 with TRBJ2-7, with TRBD2 matching 11 bases. Trimming removed 2 bases from V and 3 bases from J; junction bases left unmatched: 3. The length of the CDR3 is 15 residues. The germline gives CDR1 MDHEN, CDR2 SYDVKM. The CDR3 sequence: CASSLPSGGRYEQYF. As DNA, the CDR3 is TGTGCCAGCAGTTTACCTAGCGGGGGGCGCTACGAGCAGTACTTC.

In this sample, this clonotype turned up many times. The V gene is TRBV30, the J gene TRBJ2-5; D is uncertain. V lost 0 bases and J 0 bases, leaving 11 bases between the germline ends. From germline, CDR1 is GTSNPN and CDR2 SVGIG (reference sequence). This CDR3 contains 15 residues. The CDR3 spells CAWSVRARYQETQYF. The CDR3 DNA follows: TGTGCCTGGAGTGTACGCGCTAGATACCAAGAGACCCAGTACTTC.

The sample holds many counts of this clonotype. V usage is TRBV11-2 and J usage is TRBJ2-7; D possibly corresponds to TRBD2 (5 bases). The V end lost 6 bases, the J end lost 2 bases, and 11 bases lay between the germline ends. The CDR3 length is 13 residues. Germline lookup yields CDR1 SGHAT and CDR2 FQNNGV. The CDR3 here is CASRPGITYEQYF. In DNA, the CDR3 is TGTGCCAGCAGACCCGGGATTACCTACGAGCAGTACTTC.

This clonotype was seen a few times. The rearrangement uses TRBV4-3 and TRBJ2-7; 7 nucleotides match TRBD1. Germline assignment: CDR1 LGHNA and CDR2 YSLEER. The CDR3 extends over 14 amino acids. With 3 bases clipped from V and 5 bases from J, the junction kept 7 bases outside the gene matches. CDR3 in amino acids: CASSHRQGYDEQYF. CDR3 nucleotide sequence: TGCGCCAGCAGCCATAGACAGGGTTATGACGAGCAGTACTTC.

This clonotype was detected ten times or more. The V and J genes are TRBV12-3 or TRBV12-4 and TRBJ1-1, with 8 bases fitting TRBD1. CDR3 length equals 14 residues. J was trimmed by 4 bases and V by 3 bases; bases with no gene match: 4. CDR3 sequence (DNA): TGTGCCAGCAGTTTCCAGGGGGCGGTCACTGAAGCTTTCTTT. Translated, it gives CASSFQGAVTEAFF.

J is TRBJ2-5 and V is TRBV7-2, with 8 positions matching TRBD2. CDR1 and CDR2 (germline): SGHTA, FQGNSA. The V and J ends lost 5 bases and 4 bases, in that order; junction bases with no gene match: 3. The CDR3 consists of 13 residues. CDR3 loop: CASSRAGAETQYF. The CDR3 DNA follows: TGTGCCAGCAGCCGAGCGGGGGCAGAGACCCAGTACTTC.

This clonotype has a count of ten or more. The gene calls are TRBV20-1 and TRBJ1-1; 7 nucleotides line up with TRBD1. The CDR3 is 14 amino acids. CDR1 is DFQATT, CDR2 SNEGSKA, per germline (reference sequence). V was pared by 5 bases and J by 0 bases, with 6 bases of the junction left unmatched. In nucleotides, the CDR3 is TGCAGTGCTGGCAGGGGGAACTTGAACACTGAAGCTTTCTTT. Its protein is CSAGRGNLNTEAFF.

There are a few counts of this clonotype. The CDR3 DNA follows: TGCGCCAGCAGCCAAGATAGCGGGAGGGCCTACGAGCAGTACTTC. The encoded protein is CASSQDSGRAYEQYF. J is TRBJ2-7 and V is TRBV4-3; 11 bases agree with TRBD2. V gave up 0 bases and J gave up 2 bases; unmatched junction bases: 0. The CDR3 spans 15 residues. Germline V gene sequence: CDR1 LGHNA, CDR2 YSLEER.

This clonotype came up a few times. An end of the junction does not agree with germline; a read error may underlie this. The chain couples TRBV15 to TRBJ2-3, with 7 bases fitting TRBD1. The CDR3 extends over 13 amino acids. Germline V gene data show CDR1 as LNHNV and CDR2 as YYDKDF (reference sequence). CDR3 coding DNA: TGTGCCATCAGCTCAGGGGGTTCAGATACGCAGTATTTT. Protein sequence: CAISSGGSDTQYF.

Many counts were recorded for this clonotype. The chain joins TRBV11-2 to TRBJ2-7; 15 nucleotides agree with TRBD2. Per the germline V gene, CDR1 is SGHAT and CDR2 is FQNNGV. Losses at the gene ends were 0 bases for V and 5 bases for J; bases not matched to a gene: 8. The CDR3 totals 18 residues. The CDR3 here is CASSLDPGLAGGFDEQYF. The CDR3 DNA sequence: TGTGCCAGCAGCTTAGATCCCGGACTAGCGGGAGGGTTCGACGAGCAGTACTTC.

This clonotype was picked up many times. The chain joins TRBV30 to TRBJ2-1; D unclear. Per germline, CDR1 GTSNPN and CDR2 SVGIG (reference sequence). This CDR3 is 14 amino acids long. V was pared by 5 bases and J by 0 bases, with 11 bases between. The CDR3 region has the DNA TGTGCCTGGTTTGACTCCAGCTCCTACAATGAGCAGTTCTTC. Protein: CAWFDSSSYNEQFF.

This clonotype was seen ten or more times. This rearrangement joins TRBV6-2 or TRBV6-3 to TRBJ1-5; perhaps TRBD1 as D (6 bases). Trimming cost V 2 bases and J 4 bases, with 12 bases left between them. Germline V lookup: CDR1 MNHEY, CDR2 SVGEGT. The CDR3 length is 15 residues. This CDR3 is CASSYGGATNQPQHF. CDR3 sequence (DNA): TGTGCCAGCAGTTACGGGGGCGCTACAAATCAGCCCCAGCATTTT.

This clonotype was counted at least ten times. This sequence joins TRBV7-8 and TRBJ1-5; D is undetermined. Deletions cut 5 bases from V and 7 bases from J, with 12 bases between. The germline V gene has CDR1 SGHVS and CDR2 FQNEAQ. The CDR3 runs to 13 residues. CDR3 in DNA: TGTGCCAGCAGCGGAAGTATCAGGCAGCCCCAGCATTTT. It yields the protein CASSGSIRQPQHF.

This clonotype was observed at least ten times. The chain uses TRBV5-6 and TRBJ2-3; 7 nucleotides line up with TRBD1. Germline CDR1 and CDR2: SGHDT and YYEEEE. Unmatched junction bases numbered 7, after V lost 2 bases and J lost 4 bases. The CDR3 has 15 amino acids. The CDR3 is CASSLRDSGADTQYF. In DNA, the CDR3 is TGTGCCAGCAGCTTAAGGGACAGTGGTGCAGATACGCAGTATTTT.

The sample holds many counts of this clonotype. This chain joins TRBV7-8 and TRBJ2-4; possibly TRBD1 or TRBD2 for D (5 bases each). V was clipped by 5 bases and J by 3 bases, with 17 bases between them. The germline V gene has CDR1 SGHVS and CDR2 FQNEAQ. This CDR3 has 16 amino acids. CDR3 loop: CASSPTGLGVKNIQYF. DNA for the CDR3: TGTGCCAGCAGCCCTACAGGATTGGGAGTCAAAAACATTCAGTACTTC.

Ten or more counts support this clonotype. CDR3 protein: CATSDRAAGTYGYTF. The CDR3 bases are TGTGCCACCAGTGATCGGGCAGCAGGAACCTATGGCTACACCTTC. V is TRBV24-1 and J is TRBJ1-2; D is unresolved. Germline V gene lookup returns CDR1 KGHDR and CDR2 SFDVKD. V was cut by 3 bases and J by 4 bases, with 14 bases left in between. This CDR3 has 15 amino acids.

Ten or more counts support this clonotype. V and J are TRBV10-3 and TRBJ2-1; D gene ambiguous. The V gene lost 2 bases and the J gene lost 0 bases, with 14 bases spanning the gap. The CDR3 is 17 residues long. Per germline, CDR1 ENHRY and CDR2 SYGVKD. The CDR3 DNA reads TGTGCCATCAGTGAGCTTATGTCCACGAGCTCCTACAATGAGCAGTTCTTC. Amino acids: CAISELMSTSSYNEQFF.

This clonotype came up many times. The rearrangement uses TRBV28 and TRBJ2-5; D may be TRBD1 or TRBD2 (5 bases each). Trimming left V 8 bases short and J 0 bases short, with 13 bases between. Looked up from germline, CDR1 is MDHEN and CDR2 is SYDVKM. This CDR3 contains 14 residues. For the CDR3, the DNA is TGTGCCAGCTTCCCGGGGACGCACCAAGAGACCCAGTACTTC. It yields the protein CASFPGTHQETQYF.